This T cell receptor (beta chain) was documented in a study of identical twins. Study results and caveats: Zero-insertion results could be subject to partial confounding by invariant MAIT and iNKT cells. Models came in too low on out-of-frame TCR alpha sharing in monozygotic twins.

TCRdb redid the calling of the 5' RACE reads with MiXCR, one entry per CDR3 protein. Altogether 1.5 million to 2 million distinct CDR3 sequences are present, 32% being singletons, with the ten largest covering under 0.35%. The germline gives CDR1 MDHEN, CDR2 SYDVKM. V was clipped by 6 bases and J by 3 bases, with 6 bases between them. The CDR3 contains 13 residues. This clonotype was detected once. Its antigen is not known. The J gene is TRBJ2-6, the V gene TRBV28, with D uncertain. This clonotype originated in a newborn girl in good health. Sequences were obtained from cord blood. This CDR3 is CASRALGANVLTF. DNA of the CDR3: TGTGCCAGCAGGGCCCTTGGGGCCAACGTCCTGACTTTC. Full variable domain (outside the CDR3, taken from reference TRBV28 and TRBJ2-6): DVKVTQSSRYLVKRTGEKVFLECVQDMDHENMFWYRQDPGLGLRLIYFSYDVKMKEKGDIPEGYSVSREKKERFSLILESASTNQTSMYLCASRALGANVLTFGAGSRLTVL.